This TCR beta chain came from a study of T cell repertoires in cytomegalovirus infection. At the level of the study: Selected CMV epitopes included recently identified HLA-C-restricted ones as well as well-studied HLA-B-restricted ones. Public TCR beta signatures indicated both CMV infection and matching HLA type.

Germline V gene sequence: CDR1 SGHVT, CDR2 SQSDAQ. Trimming removed 5 bases at V and 1 base at J, with 11 bases between. The CDR3 consists of 14 residues. This clonotype showed up just a few times. The antigen is not known. Whole-study findings and limits: Adding up the frequency of public TCR beta families identified people who carried CMV plus the relevant HLA. Predominance within the ex vivo response was attributable to HLA-C-restricted CMV-specific TCR beta clonotypes.

TCRdb re-called the reads with MiXCR, one entry per CDR3 protein. This sample has under 500,000 distinct CDR3 sequences, with about two fifths found just once. The TCR comes from a human donor in good health (CMV status not recorded). Some clones in this sample may be carry-over from other donors' samples. This rearrangement joins TRBV7-4 to TRBJ2-5; tentatively, D is TRBD2 (5 bases). The sample consisted of cultured PBMCs, taken from culture after CMV antigen stimulation. This CDR3 is CASSQTRGQETQYF. The CDR3, as DNA: TGTGCCAGCAGCCAAACTAGAGGCCAAGAGACCCAGTACTTC.